What follows are 21 T cell receptor beta chains derived from one specimen sequenced in a study of T cells in Graves' hyperthyroidism and ophthalmopathy. Authors of the study amplified TCR beta CDR3 regions from RNA transcripts. An initial round of RT-PCR targeting the TCR CDR3 relied on the HTBI primer set. TCRdb analysed the multiplex PCR reads with MiXCR anew, one entry per CDR3 protein. The sample consists of approximately 400,000 distinct CDR3 sequences, roughly 19% of them appearing once. The specimen was blood. These receptors came from a woman aged 18-35 years with Graves' hyperthyroidism.

This clonotype appeared many times. The V gene is TRBV20-1, the J gene TRBJ2-7; 9 nucleotides align to TRBD2. Germline CDR1 and CDR2: DFQATT and SNEGSKA (reference sequence). Trimming cost V 5 bases and J 5 bases; bases outside gene matches: 4. The CDR3 contains 12 residues. CDR3 sequence: CSAWGLAHEQYF. The CDR3 nucleotides are TGCAGTGCTTGGGGACTAGCCCACGAGCAGTACTTC.

A note on this clonotype: One base away lies a much larger clone, so this may be a sequencing read error. J is TRBJ2-4 and V is TRBV20-1; the D gene is possibly TRBD2 (7 bases). CDR1 and CDR2 from the germline V gene are DFQATT and SNEGSKA (reference sequence). The length of the CDR3 is 15 residues. The CDR3, as DNA: TGCAGTGCTCGAGGCGGGGGCCCGGCCAAAAACATTAAGTACTTC. Translated: CSARGGGPAKNIKYF.

This clonotype has ten or more counts. The chain has TRBV7-8 and TRBJ1-1; no firm D call. V was cut by 2 bases and J by 7 bases, with 11 bases left in between. This CDR3 is 13 amino acids long. Germline-derived CDR1 and CDR2 are SGHVS and FQNEAQ. CDR3 nucleotide sequence: TGTGCCAGCAGCTTAAACGGGGAGGTTGAAGCTTTCTTT. This encodes CASSLNGEVEAFF.

Regarding this clonotype: Since no conserved phenylalanine or tryptophan closes the CDR3, a read error is the likely cause. The V call is TRBV2, the J call TRBJ1-1; D gene ambiguous. Per the germline V gene, CDR1 is SNHLY and CDR2 is FYNNEI. Deletions cut 10 bases from V and 1 base from J, with 13 bases between. The CDR3 totals 13 residues. In nucleotides, the CDR3 is TGTGCCAACTCTGCAGCCCCGAACACTGAAGCTTTCTAT. It encodes CANSAAPNTEAFY.

This clonotype was counted many times. This chain joins TRBV5-1 and TRBJ2-7; 9 bases align to TRBD1. Germline V lookup: CDR1 SGHRS, CDR2 YFSETQ. Trimming took 3 bases from V and 5 from J; bases not matched to a gene: 6. The CDR3 consists of 14 residues. Here the CDR3 reads CASSSGTGYDEQYF. CDR3 nucleotides: TGCGCCAGCAGCTCTGGGACAGGGTACGACGAGCAGTACTTC.

This clonotype has more than one count but fewer than ten. The junction does not match germline at one end; this may be a read error. The chain has TRBV3-1 and TRBJ2-4, with TRBD2 identical over 7 bases. CDR1 and CDR2 from the germline V gene are LGHDT and YNNKEL (reference sequence). The CDR3 extends over 14 amino acids. The CDR3 DNA reads as TGTGCCAGCAGCCAAGCGGGGGGTGAAAACATTAAGTACTTC. Protein product: CASSQAGGENIKYF.

This clonotype has at least ten counts. The chain's CDR3 is CSAPWGGRLGYEQYF. The CDR3 DNA sequence: TGCAGTGCTCCCTGGGGAGGGCGCCTAGGGTACGAGCAGTACTTC. The chain uses TRBV20-1 and TRBJ2-7, with 7 bases fitting TRBD2. The CDR3 sequence is 15 residues long. Germline V gene data show CDR1 as DFQATT and CDR2 as SNEGSKA (reference sequence). Trimming cost V 5 bases and J 4 bases; bases outside gene matches: 14.

Ten or more counts support this clonotype. This chain connects TRBV20-1 to TRBJ2-7; no clear D. With 4 bases removed from V and 3 bases from J, the gap between germline ends came to 7 bases. The CDR3 runs to 11 residues. The germline CDR1 and CDR2 sequences are DFQATT and SNEGSKA (reference sequence). The CDR3 is CSAKDRYEQYF. DNA of the CDR3: TGCAGTGCTAAGGACCGCTACGAGCAGTACTTC.

This clonotype was seen more than once but under ten times. The chain recombines TRBV12-3 or TRBV12-4 with TRBJ1-1; no clear D gene. Trimming took off 6 bases at V and 0 bases at J, with 14 bases between the two ends. CDR3 length equals 15 residues. The CDR3 DNA reads as TGTGCCAGCAGACACGACAAATACATGAACACTGAAGCTTTCTTT. Its translation: CASRHDKYMNTEAFF.

This clonotype was recorded at least ten times. The chain joins TRBV12-3 or TRBV12-4 to TRBJ1-1; TRBD1 might be the D (6 bases). The CDR3 sequence is 14 residues long. V was shortened by 3 bases and J by 1 base, with 9 bases between the two germline ends. CDR3 nucleotides: TGTGCCAGCAGTTTTGCGACAGGGAACACTGAAGCTTTCTTT. Translation gives CASSFATGNTEAFF.

V is TRBV2 and J is TRBJ2-7; D may correspond to TRBD1 or TRBD2 (5 bases each). The CDR3 is 16 residues long. Germline loops: CDR1 SNHLY, CDR2 FYNNEI. V was trimmed by 8 bases and J by 3 bases, leaving 23 bases between them. In nucleotides, the CDR3 is TGTGCCAGCTGGGAACTGGGACCCCGGAGGAGCTACGAGCAGTACTTC. Translation gives CASWELGPRRSYEQYF.

The J gene is TRBJ2-5, the V gene TRBV18; no definite D call. Trimming stripped 3 bases from V and 5 bases from J, with 10 bases between. Germline loops: CDR1 KGHSH, CDR2 LQKENI. The CDR3 has 13 residues. CDR3 in amino acids: CASSPVAKETQYF. In nucleotides, the CDR3 is TGTGCCAGCTCACCGGTCGCCAAGGAGACCCAGTACTTC.

This clonotype showed up many times. This chain connects TRBV5-1 to TRBJ2-5; 10 nucleotides align to TRBD2. Germline CDR1 is SGHRS and CDR2 is YFSETQ. J was trimmed by 5 bases and V by 0 bases; bases with no gene match: 10. The CDR3 runs to 17 residues. The CDR3 here is CASSLAVTSGAEETQYF. CDR3 in DNA: TGCGCCAGCAGCTTGGCCGTTACTAGCGGGGCGGAGGAGACCCAGTACTTC.

This clonotype has ten or more counts. The chain's CDR3 is CATSRVRGPQHF. As DNA, the CDR3 is TGTGCCACCAGCAGGGTCAGGGGGCCCCAGCATTTT. V is TRBV15 and J is TRBJ1-5; perhaps TRBD1 as D (6 bases). CDR3 length: 12 amino acids. Trimming took 3 bases from V and 9 from J, leaving 9 bases between them. The germline CDR1 and CDR2 sequences are LNHNV and YYDKDF (reference sequence).

Many counts were recorded for this clonotype. The rearrangement joins TRBV11-1 to TRBJ1-2; 8 nucleotides align to TRBD1. The CDR3 has 19 amino acids. Germline V gives CDR1 SGHAT, CDR2 FQDESV (reference sequence). Trimming cost V 0 bases and J 3 bases; bases outside gene matches: 15. The CDR3 nucleotides are TGTGCCAGCAGCTTAGCTGACGGACGGACAGGGCCGACGCACTATGGCTACACCTTC. Its protein product is CASSLADGRTGPTHYGYTF.

This clonotype has just a few counts. The chain is built from TRBV7-2 and TRBJ2-1, with a tentative D call TRBD1 (5 bases). CDR3 length: 20 amino acids. Trimming took 3 bases from V and 0 from J, leaving 24 bases between them. CDR1 SGHTA and CDR2 FQGNSA come from the germline V gene. The CDR3 nucleotides are TGTGCCAGCAGCTTTCTCCAAGGCAGGGCTTACCAGAGCTCCTACAATGAGCAGTTCTTC. As protein: CASSFLQGRAYQSSYNEQFF.

This clonotype was seen repeatedly, ten times or more. The chain carries TRBV15 and TRBJ2-6; unclear D gene. The CDR3 consists of 17 residues. Germline V gene lookup returns CDR1 LNHNV and CDR2 YYDKDF (reference sequence). V lost 0 bases to trimming and J lost 0 bases, with 9 bases between them. CDR3 amino acids: CATSREAPSSGANVLTF. The CDR3 bases are TGTGCCACCAGCAGAGAAGCTCCGAGCTCTGGGGCCAACGTCCTGACTTTC.

This clonotype has ten or more counts. The gene calls are TRBV12-3 or TRBV12-4 and TRBJ1-3; TRBD1 aligns across 9 bases. This CDR3 has 15 amino acids. Trimming removed 6 bases from V and 1 base from J; junction bases left unmatched: 4. The CDR3 nucleotides are TGTGCCAGCAGACCGACAGGGGGGTCTGGAAACACCATATATTTT. Its translation is CASRPTGGSGNTIYF.

V and J are TRBV18 and TRBJ2-7, with 8 bases aligning to TRBD1. V shed 2 bases and J 6 bases; nucleotides not matched to a gene: 12. There are 16 residues in the CDR3. Germline CDR1 KGHSH, CDR2 LQKENI. The CDR3 loop is CASSPRGDRTYREQYF. In DNA form, the CDR3 reads TGTGCCAGCTCACCAAGAGGGGACAGGACCTATCGCGAGCAGTACTTC.

This clonotype has a count of ten or more. The chain employs TRBV5-1 and TRBJ1-2; D might be TRBD1 (5 bases). Germline values: CDR1 SGHRS, CDR2 YFSETQ. Trimming cost V 0 bases and J 4 bases, with 10 bases left between them. This CDR3 comprises 14 residues. CDR3 region: CASSLGTSSYGYTF. CDR3 coding DNA: TGCGCCAGCAGCTTGGGGACATCGAGCTATGGCTACACCTTC.

This clonotype was seen at least ten times. The J gene is TRBJ1-1, the V gene TRBV10-2; D is possibly TRBD1 (6 bases). Germline V gene lookup returns CDR1 WSHSY and CDR2 SAAADI. The CDR3 has 18 residues. Trimming took off 2 bases at V and 0 bases at J, with 19 bases between the two ends. The CDR3 spells CASSEPRGGKGMNTEAFF. CDR3 nucleotides: TGCGCCAGCAGTGAGCCGAGGGGGGGGAAGGGTATGAACACTGAAGCTTTCTTT.